The 27 T cell receptor beta chains listed next were all sequenced from one sample in a study of OX40 agonist ivuxolimab in advanced cancers. Using immunoSEQ multiplex PCR, the repertoire was profiled, and TCRdb retains in-frame clones only, with some absent. The sample consists of 40,000 to 50,000 clones, roughly 88% of them appearing once. The material was CD4+ or CD8+ T cells sorted from blood, obtained in a trial of the OX40 agonist ivuxolimab. Every receptor here comes from an adult with an advanced solid tumor such as melanoma, head and neck, liver or kidney cancer.

This sequence joins TRBV28 and TRBJ1-2; D is uncertain. Trimming took 6 bases from V and 4 from J, leaving 12 bases between them. CDR3 size: 13 residues. CDR1 and CDR2 from the germline V gene are MDHEN and SYDVKM. The CDR3 DNA sequence: TGTGCCAGCAGCCCGCAGACCTTCTATGGCTACACCTTC. Translating it yields CASSPQTFYGYTF.

This chain links TRBV7-8 with TRBJ1-4, with D perhaps matching TRBD1 (5 bases). The V and J ends lost 3 bases and 0 bases respectively, with 11 bases between them. Germline lookup yields CDR1 SGHVS and CDR2 FQNEAQ. The CDR3 loop spans 16 amino acids. In DNA form, the CDR3 reads TGTGCCAGCAGCTTCCAGGGAACCCCAACTAATGAAAAACTGTTTTTT. As protein: CASSFQGTPTNEKLFF.

The chain carries TRBV4-1 and TRBJ2-5; 12 nucleotides align to TRBD2. The end of the DNA fits TRBJ2-7 better, so the J call may be wrong. This CDR3 contains 14 residues. From germline, CDR1 is MGHRA and CDR2 YSYEKL. CDR3 sequence: CASSPLAGGYEQYF. CDR3 coding DNA: TGCGCCAGCAGCCCTCTAGCGGGAGGGTACGAGCAGTACTTC.

This chain joins TRBV6-1 and TRBJ1-2; 7 positions match TRBD1. J was trimmed by 6 bases and V by 7 bases; bases with no gene match: 8. This CDR3 contains 13 residues. CDR1 and CDR2 from the germline V gene are MNHNS and SASEGT. In nucleotides, the CDR3 is TGTGCCAGCACCCAGGGGGGGCGACATGGCTACACCTTC. Amino acid sequence: CASTQGGRHGYTF.

V usage is TRBV10-1 and J usage is TRBJ1-2; possibly TRBD1 for D (6 bases). Per germline, CDR1 WNHNN and CDR2 SYGVQD (reference sequence). Trimming took off 3 bases at V and 8 bases at J, with 16 bases between the two ends. The CDR3 consists of 14 residues. The DNA of the CDR3 is TGCGCCAGCAGTGACCCCCCGGGGGCAATAGGCTACACCTTC. It is translated as CASSDPPGAIGYTF.

The rearrangement joins TRBV9 to TRBJ2-1, with a weak D call TRBD2 (6 bases). The CDR3 is 15 residues long. The germline V gene has CDR1 SGDLS and CDR2 YYNGEE. Between the trimmed V and J ends, which lost 1 base and 0 bases, there was a span of 8 bases. The CDR3 DNA follows: TGTGCCAGCAGCGTATCGGGGGTCTCCTACAATGAGCAGTTCTTC. Encoded protein: CASSVSGVSYNEQFF.

The count of this clone is one. The chain links TRBV10-3 to TRBJ1-4; D is ambiguous. The V end lost 0 bases, the J end lost 6 bases, and 8 bases lay between the germline ends. The CDR3 is 14 residues long. The germline V gene has CDR1 ENHRY and CDR2 SYGVKD. The CDR3 DNA is TGTGCCATCAGTGAGTCTCAGGAACATGAAAAACTGTTTTTT. Translated: CAISESQEHEKLFF.

This chain connects TRBV5-1 to TRBJ2-7; 11 nucleotides line up with TRBD2. Germline assignment: CDR1 SGHRS and CDR2 YFSETQ. V was pared by 4 bases and J by 5 bases, with 11 bases of the junction left unmatched. CDR3 length equals 16 residues. The CDR3: CASSILPTSGTHEQYF. The DNA of the CDR3 is TGCGCCAGCAGCATCCTACCGACTAGCGGGACCCACGAGCAGTACTTC. Filled out from reference TRBV5-1 and TRBJ2-7, the complete variable domain reads KAGVTQTPRYLIKTRGQQVTLSCSPISGHRSVSWYQQTPGQGLQFLFEYFSETQRNKGNFPGRFSGRQFSNSRSEMNVSTLELGDSALYLCASSILPTSGTHEQYFGPGTRLTVT.

The chain recombines TRBV6-1 with TRBJ2-7, with 7 bases that match TRBD2. CDR3 length equals 15 residues. The V segment lost 9 bases and the J segment 6 bases; nucleotides outside the gene matches: 17. Germline V gene sequence: CDR1 MNHNS, CDR2 SASEGT. The CDR3 protein is CASGSEWEGRGEQYF. Written as DNA, the CDR3 is TGTGCCAGTGGGTCAGAGTGGGAGGGTAGAGGCGAGCAGTACTTC.

The chain recombines TRBV29-1 with TRBJ2-5; 7 bases map to TRBD1. The germline gives CDR1 SQVTM, CDR2 ANQGSEA. The CDR3 is 16 residues long. V shed 6 bases and J 5 bases; nucleotides not matched to a gene: 18. Written as DNA, the CDR3 is TGCAGCGTCGCGGGTGCGGACAGGTCAGCTGCGGAGACCCAGTACTTC. This encodes CSVAGADRSAAETQYF.

The rearrangement joins TRBV7-9 to TRBJ2-7, with TRBD2 matching over 11 bases. Germline values: CDR1 SEHNR, CDR2 FQNEAQ (reference sequence). The V gene end was trimmed by 2 bases and the J gene end by 5 bases; junction bases not matched to a gene: 5. This CDR3 is built from 15 residues. The CDR3 here is CASSLIAGGIDEQYF. The CDR3 DNA is TGTGCCAGCAGCTTAATAGCGGGAGGGATCGACGAGCAGTACTTC.

The V and J genes are TRBV18 and TRBJ2-5, with D perhaps TRBD2 (6 bases). The germline gives CDR1 KGHSH, CDR2 LQKENI. The CDR3 sequence is 11 residues long. Deletions cut 5 bases from V and 8 bases from J, with 9 bases between. CDR3 amino acids: CASSSGDTQYF. The CDR3 coding sequence is TGTGCCAGCTCATCGGGAGATACCCAGTACTTC. Using reference TRBV18 and TRBJ2-5 for the parts outside the CDR3, the full variable domain is NAGVMQNPRHLVRRRGQEARLRCSPMKGHSHVYWYRQLPEEGLKFMVYLQKENIIDESGMPKERFSAEFPKEGPSILRIQQVVRGDSAAYFCASSSGDTQYFGPGTRLLVL.

The chain uses TRBV7-8 and TRBJ2-1, with 7 bases aligning to TRBD2. Per germline, CDR1 SGHVS and CDR2 FQNEAQ. The junction had 17 bases not matched to a gene; V was cut back by 2 bases and J by 7 bases. The CDR3 extends over 18 amino acids. For the CDR3, the DNA is TGTGCCAGCAGCTTACCTCGTTTTGGGGGGAGGGCTAGAAATGAGCAGTTCTTC. Its protein product is CASSLPRFGGRARNEQFF.

This chain links TRBV4-1 with TRBJ1-2; TRBD1 might be the D (5 bases). Germline V gene sequence: CDR1 MGHRA, CDR2 YSYEKL. This CDR3 spans 15 amino acids. V gave up 4 bases and J gave up 2 bases, with 14 bases separating them. CDR3 region: CASSLFNTGNYGYTF. The CDR3 DNA reads as TGCGCCAGCAGCCTTTTTAATACAGGCAACTATGGCTACACCTTC.

V usage is TRBV5-4 and J usage is TRBJ1-2, with D unclear. Looked up from germline, CDR1 is SGHNT and CDR2 is YYREEE (reference sequence). Trimming took off 6 bases at V and 2 bases at J, with 14 bases between the two ends. This CDR3 is 14 amino acids long. CDR3 loop: CASKRYSGNYGYTF. The CDR3 coding sequence is TGTGCCAGCAAGAGGTACTCTGGGAACTATGGCTACACCTTC. Full variable domain (remainder filled in from reference TRBV5-4 and TRBJ1-2): ETGVTQSPTHLIKTRGQQVTLRCSSQSGHNTVSWYQQALGQGPQFIFQYYREEENGRGNFPPRFSGLQFPNYSSELNVNALELDDSALYLCASKRYSGNYGYTFGSGTRLTVV.

The rearrangement uses TRBV6-1 and TRBJ2-4; perhaps TRBD2 as D (7 bases). V lost 6 bases and J lost 5, with 17 bases in between. The CDR3 covers 15 residues. CDR1 and CDR2 from the germline V gene are MNHNS and SASEGT. CDR3: CASRGLGGRENIQYF. The CDR3 DNA reads TGTGCCAGCAGAGGTCTCGGGGGGCGCGAAAACATTCAGTACTTC.

The V gene is TRBV5-1, the J gene TRBJ2-2; 11 bases map to TRBD2. This CDR3 is built from 17 residues. Trimming removed 1 base from V and 0 bases from J; junction bases left unmatched: 2. Per the germline V gene, CDR1 is SGHRS and CDR2 is YFSETQ. CDR3 amino acids: CASSLLTSGANTGELFF. The CDR3 DNA reads TGCGCCAGCAGCTTGTTGACTAGCGGGGCGAACACCGGGGAGCTGTTTTTT.

The gene calls are TRBV29-1 and TRBJ2-3; perhaps TRBD2 as D (6 bases). Germline V gene data show CDR1 as SQVTM and CDR2 as ANQGSEA. This CDR3 comprises 17 residues. With 3 bases removed from V and 0 bases from J, the gap between germline ends came to 19 bases. CDR3 protein: CSVENPVGSGSTDTQYF. CDR3 in DNA: TGCAGCGTTGAGAACCCGGTCGGTAGCGGTAGCACAGATACGCAGTATTTT.

Only a few counts were recorded for this clone. The J gene is TRBJ1-2, the V gene TRBV6-1; D gene uncertain. The CDR3 spans 16 residues. CDR1 MNHNS and CDR2 SASEGT come from the germline V gene. Trimming removed 2 bases from V and 4 bases from J, with 17 bases in between. The CDR3 is CASSETWANTVYGYTF. As DNA, the CDR3 is TGTGCCAGCAGTGAAACATGGGCGAATACAGTCTATGGCTACACCTTC.

V and J are TRBV6-1 and TRBJ1-4; unclear D gene. This CDR3 is 15 amino acids long. Germline CDR1 and CDR2: MNHNS and SASEGT. Trimming stripped 5 bases from V and 0 bases from J, with 10 bases between. DNA for the CDR3: TGTGCCAGCAGTCCACGGAGAGCAACTAATGAAAAACTGTTTTTT. This sequence encodes CASSPRRATNEKLFF.

The chain links TRBV9 to TRBJ2-3, with 9 nucleotides matching TRBD2. CDR1 SGDLS and CDR2 YYNGEE come from the germline V gene. The V gene end was trimmed by 2 bases and the J gene end by 3 bases; junction bases not matched to a gene: 7. The CDR3 has 16 residues. The chain's CDR3 is CASSVGGGAGTDTQYF. For the CDR3, the DNA is TGTGCCAGCAGCGTGGGCGGGGGGGCCGGAACAGATACGCAGTATTTT.

The chain is built from TRBV6-1 and TRBJ1-1; TRBD1 agrees at 7 bases. Germline CDR1 is MNHNS and CDR2 is SASEGT. CDR3 size: 14 residues. With V trimmed by 4 bases and J by 4 bases, 6 bases remained unmatched. CDR3 nucleotides: TGTGCCAGCAGTGCCGACAGGGTAAGCACTGAAGCTTTCTTT. Translating it yields CASSADRVSTEAFF.

This chain joins TRBV6-5 and TRBJ1-5; no definite D call. Trimming cost V 0 bases and J 7 bases, with 7 bases left between them. The CDR3 has 13 residues. Germline V gives CDR1 MNHEY, CDR2 SVGAGI. This CDR3 is CASSYSAGQPQHF. The CDR3 DNA follows: TGTGCCAGCAGTTACTCGGCCGGGCAGCCCCAGCATTTT.

The chain is built from TRBV19 and TRBJ2-2; D is ambiguous. V lost 3 bases, J lost 1 base, and 15 bases lay in between. The CDR3 contains 17 residues. The germline V gene encodes CDR1 LNHDA and CDR2 SQIVND (reference sequence). This chain's CDR3 is CASSMIVSAKNTGELFF. As DNA, the CDR3 is TGTGCCAGTAGTATGATAGTGTCAGCTAAGAACACCGGGGAGCTGTTTTTT.

V usage is TRBV5-4 and J usage is TRBJ1-1; the match to TRBD1 covers 7 bases. From germline, CDR1 is SGHNT and CDR2 YYREEE (reference sequence). The V gene end was trimmed by 0 bases and the J gene end by 1 base; junction bases not matched to a gene: 0. This CDR3 is 14 amino acids long. In DNA, the CDR3 is TGTGCCAGCAGCTTGGGGGACAGGAACACTGAAGCTTTCTTT. It specifies CASSLGDRNTEAFF. The full variable domain, completed using reference TRBV5-4 and TRBJ1-1, is ETGVTQSPTHLIKTRGQQVTLRCSSQSGHNTVSWYQQALGQGPQFIFQYYREEENGRGNFPPRFSGLQFPNYSSELNVNALELDDSALYLCASSLGDRNTEAFFGQGTRLTVV.

V is TRBV14 and J is TRBJ2-7; D assignment may be TRBD1 or TRBD2 (5 bases each). Germline V gene lookup returns CDR1 SGHDN and CDR2 FVKESK. This CDR3 region has 12 residues. V lost 4 bases, J lost 6 bases, and 10 bases lay in between. The CDR3: CASSPLRGEQYF. The CDR3 DNA reads TGTGCCAGCAGCCCCCTGAGGGGCGAGCAGTACTTC.

The CDR3 nucleotides are TGTGCCAGCAGCTTAACAGCGGGGAACACTGAAGCTTTCTTT. This translates into CASSLTAGNTEAFF. The genes are TRBV7-3 and TRBJ1-1, with no clear D. The germline V and J ends were trimmed by 0 bases and 1 base, with 6 bases remaining between them. Per germline, CDR1 SGHTA and CDR2 FQGTGA. The length of the CDR3 is 14 residues.